This T cell receptor (beta chain) was profiled in a study of human T cells and chemical hapten exposure (dated by TCRdb to the early 2020s). With respect to the entire study: For sensitization, 2% DPC in acetone was applied to an approximately 2 cm by approximately 2 cm area of upper inner arm skin. Weekly therapeutic DPC doses were additionally applied to the scalp of patients throughout the roughly 23-week study period. Patch testing on the upper back used Finn chambers containing 0.01% DPC, with scoring done after 6 days according to International Contact Dermatitis Research Group standards. Alopecia areata with under or over 50% scalp involvement, alopecia totalis and alopecia universalis were represented in the patient cohort, which was mostly female. The libraries were sequenced as a pool, and the TCR yield per sample differed mostly because of small variations in library volumes within the pool. Peripheral blood TCR repertoire changes were tracked in vivo in alopecia patients during primary and secondary sensitization to the hapten diphenylcyclopropenone (DPC). Blood samples were taken from patients before sensitization (week 0) and at 2, 6 and about 24 weeks after DPC sensitization. Roughly 30 alopecia patients gave blood for TCR sequencing at one to four time points (pre-sensitization, 2, 6 and 24 weeks). Overall study outcomes, separate from this receptor: Expanded TCRs formed significantly more large CDR3 similarity clusters than pre-sensitization or healthy control sets, consistent with antigen-driven responses. Repeated subsampling changed both the strength of the expansion versus patch-test correlation and the threshold at which that correlation became significant. No change with DPC sensitization was found in the number of TCRs above 1 in 1000 frequency, and no evidence of global repertoire structure alterations was found. Patch test score correlated positively with the number of PT1 expanded TCRs, reaching significance at thresholds 8, 16 and 32 but not at 4. Because every patient had alopecia, a presumed autoimmune disease, the patients' immune response might differ from that of healthy individuals.

Libraries were prepared through RACE. For sequencing, a NextSeq 500 was employed. During library preparation, unique molecular identifiers were attached to individual cDNA molecules so that TCRs could be counted quantitatively and reproducibly. For every blood RNA sample, sequencing covered both the TCR alpha and TCR beta chains. The paper's data handling went like this. Samples had a median of 95,638 TCRs, with a range from roughly 23,224 to 700,000. V, J and CDR3 annotation of the TCR reads was carried out using the Decombinator software suite. For PS versus PT1 abundance plots, all samples were subsampled to the same number of TCRs (28,000). Expanded TCRs were defined as absent before sensitization and observed at least eight times at the 2-week time point. The public reads were reanalyzed by TCRdb: fastp trimming at Q25, MiXCR alignment, in-frame beta chains only. Each record represents a unique CDR3 protein, reported with the most common genes and DNA among its rows. The V and J calls were determined by TCRdb, not by the authors. In this sample the table shows around 69,000 distinct CDR3 sequences, approximately 9.4% of which occur a single time. 2.5% to 3.5% of the sample goes to the ten largest clones.

This specimen's time point label, interpreted: patch test 1, 2 weeks after DPC sensitization. Interpreted using the paper, the treatment or condition label stands for: therapeutic diphenylcyclopropenone sensitization with weekly scalp DPC. Blood at each patch-test visit was drawn before the patch test was applied. Patients were considered eligible if aged 18 to 70, diagnosed with alopecia and deemed suitable for DPC therapy, and patients were excluded if pregnant. Unfractionated whole blood was collected in Tempus Blood RNA tubes, and total RNA was extracted from that blood. This clonotype was counted at least ten times. No antigen is known for it. The sample holds no much larger clone one base away, and base qualities are not on file. V is shortened by 3 bases, J by 0 bases, and the region joining them spans 8 bases. The CDR3 runs 14 amino acids, cysteine and phenylalanine included. The retained sequence is limited to the CDR3, 42 bases, with the frame set at the first base. The germline V gene yields SGHAT for CDR1 and FQNNGV for CDR2.

The chain links TRBV11-2 with TRBJ2-5, with no confidently assigned D gene. The source of this sequence is a middle-aged woman with alopecia areata. Some clones in this sample may be carry-over from other donors' samples. Here the sequenced sample was whole blood, taken in connection with sensitization to the hapten diphenylcyclopropenone (DPC). The sequence in DNA is TGTGCCAGCAGCTTGTTAACCTACCAAGAGACCCAGTACTTC. It translates as CASSLLTYQETQYF.